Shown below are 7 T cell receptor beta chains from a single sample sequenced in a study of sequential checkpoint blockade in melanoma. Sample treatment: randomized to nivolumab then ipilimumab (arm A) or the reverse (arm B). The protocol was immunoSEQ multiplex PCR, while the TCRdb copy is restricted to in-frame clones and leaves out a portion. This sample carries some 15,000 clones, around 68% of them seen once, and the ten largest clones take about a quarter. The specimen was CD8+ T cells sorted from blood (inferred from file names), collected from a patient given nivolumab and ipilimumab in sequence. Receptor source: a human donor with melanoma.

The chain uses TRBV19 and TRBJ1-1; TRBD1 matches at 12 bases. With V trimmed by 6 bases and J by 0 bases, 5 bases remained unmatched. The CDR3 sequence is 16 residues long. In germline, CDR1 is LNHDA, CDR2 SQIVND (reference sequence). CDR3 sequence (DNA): TGTGCCAGTAGGGAGGGGACAGGGGGCATGAACACTGAAGCTTTCTTT. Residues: CASREGTGGMNTEAFF.

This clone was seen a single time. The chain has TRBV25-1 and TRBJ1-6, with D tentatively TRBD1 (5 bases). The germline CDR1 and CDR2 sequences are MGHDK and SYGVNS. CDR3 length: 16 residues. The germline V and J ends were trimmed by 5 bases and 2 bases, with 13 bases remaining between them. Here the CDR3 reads CASSPSQGPYNSPLHF. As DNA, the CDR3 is TGTGCCAGCAGTCCGAGCCAGGGCCCCTATAATTCACCCCTCCACTTT.

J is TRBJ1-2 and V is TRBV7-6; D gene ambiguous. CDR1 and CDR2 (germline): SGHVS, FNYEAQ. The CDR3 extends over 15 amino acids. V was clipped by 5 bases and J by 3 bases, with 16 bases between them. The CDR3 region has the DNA TGTGCCAGCAGCCAGAGGCGGGTAGCCGACTATGGCTACACCTTC. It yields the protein CASSQRRVADYGYTF.

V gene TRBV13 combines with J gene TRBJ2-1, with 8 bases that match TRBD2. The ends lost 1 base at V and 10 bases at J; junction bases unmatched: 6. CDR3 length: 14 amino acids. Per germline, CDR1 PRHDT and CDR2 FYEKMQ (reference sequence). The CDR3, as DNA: TGTGCCAGCAGCTTAGTGCGAGCGGGAGTCGAGCAGTTCTTC. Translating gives CASSLVRAGVEQFF.

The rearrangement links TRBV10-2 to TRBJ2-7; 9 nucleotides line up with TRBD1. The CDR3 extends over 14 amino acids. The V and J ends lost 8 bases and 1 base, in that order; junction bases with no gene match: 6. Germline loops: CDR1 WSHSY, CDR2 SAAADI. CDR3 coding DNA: TGCGCCAGCCGCCCGACAGGGGGATCCTACGAGCAGTACGTC. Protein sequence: CASRPTGGSYEQYV.

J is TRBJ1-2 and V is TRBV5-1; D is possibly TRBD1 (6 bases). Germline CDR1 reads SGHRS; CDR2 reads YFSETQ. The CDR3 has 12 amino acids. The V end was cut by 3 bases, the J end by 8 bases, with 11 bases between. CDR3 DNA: TGCGCCAGCAGCTCTACAGGGACCGGCTACACCTTC. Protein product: CASSSTGTGYTF.

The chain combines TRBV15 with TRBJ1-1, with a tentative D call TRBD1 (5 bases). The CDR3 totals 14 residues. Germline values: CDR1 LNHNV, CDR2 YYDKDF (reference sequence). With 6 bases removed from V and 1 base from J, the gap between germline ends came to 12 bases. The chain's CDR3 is CATRADMKNTEAFF. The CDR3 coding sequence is TGTGCCACCAGGGCGGACATGAAGAACACTGAAGCTTTCTTT. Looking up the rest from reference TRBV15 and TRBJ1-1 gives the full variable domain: DAMVIQNPRYQVTQFGKPVTLSCSQTLNHNVMYWYQQKSSQAPKLLFHYYDKDFNNEADTPDNFQSRRPNTSFCFLDIRSPGLGDTAMYLCATRADMKNTEAFFGQGTRLTVV.